This T cell receptor (beta chain) is drawn from a study of shared clonotypes between healthy human individuals. Study in general: Contributing individuals were a couple of females and a few males aged 18 to 49. Each donor's CD4 naive and CD4 memory cells filled three plates apiece, CD8 naive two, and CD8 memory one.

A few counts support this clone. The antigen is unknown. Other nucleotide sequences from this sample produce the same CDR3. Only in-frame clones appear in the TCRdb table, and some are missing; sequencing was by immunoSEQ multiplex PCR. The data hold roughly 2,000,000 clones, with 85% to 95% observed a single time. Overall study results and limits: Clonotypes which were not shared had lower generation probabilities than clonotypes that all four donors shared. Four donors shared 5% to 5.5% of their naive CD4 clonotypes.

CDR3 length equals 13 residues. CDR1 and CDR2 (germline): SGDLS, YYNGEE. Trimming cost V 4 bases and J 1 base, with 8 bases left between them. The naive CD8 subset, CD45RO-negative cells positively selected for CCR7, excluded terminally differentiated effector memory CD45RA+ cells. The chain recombines TRBV9 with TRBJ1-1; perhaps TRBD1 as D (5 bases). Sequencing was done on a sample of naive CD8+ T cells from PBMCs. This TCR was recovered from a man younger than 35 in good health. Some clones in this sample may be carry-over from other donors' samples. This CDR3 is CASSLGANTEAFF. The CDR3 region has the DNA TGTGCCAGCAGCCTAGGGGCGAACACTGAAGCTTTCTTT.